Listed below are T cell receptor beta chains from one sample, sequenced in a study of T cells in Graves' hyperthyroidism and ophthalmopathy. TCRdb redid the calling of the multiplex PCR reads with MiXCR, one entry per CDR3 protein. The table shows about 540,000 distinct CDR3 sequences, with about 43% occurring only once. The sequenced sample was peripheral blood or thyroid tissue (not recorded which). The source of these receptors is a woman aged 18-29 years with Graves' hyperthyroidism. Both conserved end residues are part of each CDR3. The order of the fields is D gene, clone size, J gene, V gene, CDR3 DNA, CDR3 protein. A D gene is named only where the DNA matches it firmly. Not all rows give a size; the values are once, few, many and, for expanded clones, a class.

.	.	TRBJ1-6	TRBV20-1	TGCAGTGCCCCCGGACAGAATTCACCCCTCCACTTT	CSAPGQNSPLHF
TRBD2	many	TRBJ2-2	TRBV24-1	TGTGCCACCAGTGATTTGCATCCTAGCGGCACCGGGGAGCTGTTTTTT	CATSDLHPSGTGELFF
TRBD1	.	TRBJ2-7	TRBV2	TGTGCCAGCACTCTCCAAGGGGACAGCTACGAGCAGTACTTC	CASTLQGDSYEQYF
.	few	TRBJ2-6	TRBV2	TGTGCCAGCAGAGCCTTCTCTGGGGCCAACGTCCTGACTTTC	CASRAFSGANVLTF
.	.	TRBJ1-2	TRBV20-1	TGCAGTGCTAGAGAGGGGACCGCTAACTATGGCTACACCTTC	CSAREGTANYGYTF
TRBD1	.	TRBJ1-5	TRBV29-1	TGCAGCGCTAGACAGGGGGGAGATAATCAGCCCCAGCATTTT	CSARQGGDNQPQHF
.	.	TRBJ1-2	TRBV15	TGTGCCACCCATGGCAGAGAAGTAGGGGCTGGCTACACCTTC	CATHGREVGAGYTF
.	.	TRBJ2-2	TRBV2	TGTGCCAGCAGTTCCTCGGGCCACACCGGGGAGCTGTTTTTT	CASSSSGHTGELFF
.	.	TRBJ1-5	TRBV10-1	TGTGCCAGCAGCGAAAGATGGGAGATAGGGGTCCAGCCCCAGCATTTT	CASSERWEIGVQPQHF
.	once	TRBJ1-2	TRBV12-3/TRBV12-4	TGTGCCAGCAGCTTAGCGCGAAACACCTTC	CASSLARNTF
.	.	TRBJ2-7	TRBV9	TGTGCCAGCAGCGTAGCGCTCCGGACCGGGGACGGGTTGTCCGAGCAGTACTTC	CASSVALRTGDGLSEQYF
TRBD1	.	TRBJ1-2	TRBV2	TGTGCCAGCAGTGACCGACAGGGGAGGAACCATGGCTACACCTTC	CASSDRQGRNHGYTF
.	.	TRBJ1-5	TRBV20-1	TGCAGTGCTAGAGAATTCGGGGACACGACCAATCAGCCCCAGCATTTT	CSAREFGDTTNQPQHF
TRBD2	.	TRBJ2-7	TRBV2	TGTGCCAGCAGTTTGCACACGACTAGCGGGAGAAACGAGCAGTACTTC	CASSLHTTSGRNEQYF
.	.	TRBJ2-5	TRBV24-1	TGTGCCACCAGTGACCCGGGACAGACCCAGTACTTC	CATSDPGQTQYF
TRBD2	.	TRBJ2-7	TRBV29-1	TGCAGCGTTGAAGGGAGCGGGAGGGACTACGAGCAGTACTTC	CSVEGSGRDYEQYF
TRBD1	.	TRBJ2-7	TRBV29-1	TGCAGCGTTGAGGACAGGGATGGCGAGCAGTACTTC	CSVEDRDGEQYF
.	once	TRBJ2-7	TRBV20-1	TGCAGTGCTAGAGAGACTGGGTACGAGCAGTACTTC	CSARETGYEQYF
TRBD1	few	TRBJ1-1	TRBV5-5	TGTGCCAGAGACAGGGGGCTGGACACTGAAGCTTTCTTT	CARDRGLDTEAFF
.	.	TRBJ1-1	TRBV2	TGTGCCCGCAGTGGTGGTGGTGAAGCTTTCTTT	CARSGGGEAFF
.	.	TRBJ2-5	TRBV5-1	TGCGCCAGCAGAAGCCAAGAGACCCAGAACTTC	CASRSQETQNF
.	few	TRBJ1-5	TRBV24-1	TGTGCCACCAGTGGTAGACAGATTAACCAGCCCCAGCATTTT	CATSGRQINQPQHF
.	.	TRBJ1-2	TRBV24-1	TGTGCCACCAGTGAGCCGGGGACCTATGGCTACACCTTC	CATSEPGTYGYTF
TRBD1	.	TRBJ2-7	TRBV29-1	TGCAGCGCCTTAGGTCGGAGGACAGGGGCCTACGAGCAGTACTTC	CSALGRRTGAYEQYF
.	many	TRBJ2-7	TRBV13	TGTGCCAGCAGCTTAAGTGGGGCTTACGAGCAGTACTTC	CASSLSGAYEQYF
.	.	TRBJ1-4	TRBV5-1	TGCGCCAGCAGCTTGGTATGGGGGGGTGATGAAAAACTGTTTTTT	CASSLVWGGDEKLFF
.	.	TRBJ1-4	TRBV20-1	TGCAGTGCTAGACTTAGCCGGGTAGGGGGTGAAAAACTGTTTTTT	CSARLSRVGGEKLFF
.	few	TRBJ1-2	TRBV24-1	TGTGCCAGCAGTTTAAGGTCGGAGAACTATGGCTACACCTTC	CASSLRSENYGYTF
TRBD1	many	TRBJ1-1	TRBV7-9	TGTGCCAGCAGCCCAGGGGGCATGAACACTGAAGCTTTCTTT	CASSPGGMNTEAFF
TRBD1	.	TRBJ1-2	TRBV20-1	TGCAGTGCGACACAGGGGGCTAGTCGGAATGGCTACACCTTC	CSATQGASRNGYTF
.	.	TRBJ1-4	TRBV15	TGTGCCACCAGCAGAGATCGGCAGGGGCATGAAAAACTGTTTTTT	CATSRDRQGHEKLFF
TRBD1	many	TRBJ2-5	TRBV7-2	TGTGCCAGCAGCTTGAGGACAGGGAAGGGCGAGACCCAGTACTTC	CASSLRTGKGETQYF